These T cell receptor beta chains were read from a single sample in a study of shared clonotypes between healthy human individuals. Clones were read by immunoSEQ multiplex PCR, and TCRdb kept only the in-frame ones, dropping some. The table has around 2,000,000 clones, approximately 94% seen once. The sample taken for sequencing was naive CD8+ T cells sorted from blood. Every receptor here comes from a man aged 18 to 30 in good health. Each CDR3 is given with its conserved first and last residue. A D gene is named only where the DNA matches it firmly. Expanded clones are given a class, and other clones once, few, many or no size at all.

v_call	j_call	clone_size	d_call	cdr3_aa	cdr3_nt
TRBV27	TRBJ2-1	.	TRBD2	CASSLGGPGLVLGNEQFF	TGTGCCAGCAGTTTGGGGGGTCCGGGACTAGTGCTGGGGAATGAGCAGTTCTTC
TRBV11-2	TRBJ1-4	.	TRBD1	CASSLNSPGTGDEKLFF	TGTGCCAGCAGCTTAAATAGTCCCGGGACAGGGGATGAAAAACTGTTTTTT
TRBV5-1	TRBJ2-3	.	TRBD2	CASSLGTSGGRKTDTQYF	TGCGCCAGCAGCTTGGGGACTAGCGGGGGTCGAAAGACAGATACGCAGTATTTT
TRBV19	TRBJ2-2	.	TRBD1	CASSIDLWTGYTGELFF	TGTGCCAGTAGTATAGATCTATGGACAGGGTACACCGGGGAGCTGTTTTTT
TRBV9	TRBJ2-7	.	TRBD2	CASSPSGGAYEQYF	TGTGCCAGCAGCCCATCCGGGGGGGCCTACGAGCAGTACTTC
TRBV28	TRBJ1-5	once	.	CASSSAGIGQPQHF	TGTGCCAGCAGTAGTGCGGGGATAGGTCAGCCCCAGCATTTT
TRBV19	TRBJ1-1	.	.	CASSIYPQNTEAFF	TGTGCCAGTAGTATCTACCCGCAGAACACTGAAGCTTTCTTT
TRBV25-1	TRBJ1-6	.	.	CASSERGGGMALHF	TGTGCCAGCAGTGAAAGGGGCGGGGGTATGGCCCTCCACTTT
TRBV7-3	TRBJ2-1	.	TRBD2	CASSLLAGGNEQFF	TGTGCCAGCAGCTTGCTAGCGGGGGGTAATGAGCAGTTCTTC
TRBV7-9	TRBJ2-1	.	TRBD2	CASSLVAGGLNEQFF	TGTGCCAGCAGCTTAGTAGCGGGAGGGCTCAATGAGCAGTTCTTC
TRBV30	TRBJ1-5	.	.	CAWSLGEDSNQPQHF	TGTGCCTGGAGTTTAGGTGAAGATAGCAATCAGCCCCAGCATTTT
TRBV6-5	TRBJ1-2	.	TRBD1	CASSPWTGEGYTF	TGTGCCAGCAGTCCTTGGACAGGGGAAGGCTACACCTTC
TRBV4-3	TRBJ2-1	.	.	CASSQAGDSYNEQFF	TGCGCCAGCAGCCAAGCCGGGGACTCCTACAATGAGCAGTTCTTC
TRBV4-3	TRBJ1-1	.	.	CASSQDTYWDIEAFF	TGCGCCAGCAGCCAAGATACGTATTGGGACATTGAAGCTTTCTTT
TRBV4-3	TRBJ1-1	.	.	CASSQVWGGNTEAFF	TGCGCCAGCAGCCAAGTTTGGGGAGGGAACACTGAAGCTTTCTTT
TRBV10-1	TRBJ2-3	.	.	CASSEGTGSTDTQYF	TGCGCCAGCAGTGAGGGGACTGGGAGCACAGATACGCAGTATTTT
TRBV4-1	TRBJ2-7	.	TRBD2	CASSQEPGLAYEQYF	TGCGCCAGCAGCCAAGAACCCGGACTAGCCTACGAGCAGTACTTC
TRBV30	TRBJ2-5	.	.	CAWTQGLEETQYF	TGTGCCTGGACCCAGGGACTGGAGGAGACCCAGTACTTC
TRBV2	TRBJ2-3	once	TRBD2	CASSSLAGGNSDTQYF	TGTGCCAGCAGCTCTCTCGCGGGAGGCAATTCAGATACGCAGTATTTT
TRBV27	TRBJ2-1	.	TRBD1	CASSQTGANSREQFF	TGTGCCAGCAGTCAAACAGGGGCTAATAGTCGGGAGCAGTTCTTC
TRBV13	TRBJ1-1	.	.	CASSLALANTEAFF	TGTGCCAGCAGCTTAGCGCTGGCGAACACTGAAGCTTTCTTT
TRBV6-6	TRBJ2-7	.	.	CASSYSDVGLEQYF	TGTGCCAGCAGTTACTCGGACGTGGGCCTCGAGCAGTACTTC
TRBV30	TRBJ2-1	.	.	CAWSAGAYNEQFF	TGTGCCTGGAGCGCTGGTGCCTACAATGAGCAGTTCTTC
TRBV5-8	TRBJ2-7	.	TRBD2	CASSADGLAGTYEQYF	TGTGCCAGCAGCGCGGACGGACTAGCGGGCACCTACGAGCAGTACTTC
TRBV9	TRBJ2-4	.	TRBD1	CASSVATGQGVNIQYF	TGTGCCAGCAGCGTAGCTACGGGACAGGGAGTCAACATTCAGTACTTC